The clone carrying this T cell receptor beta chain is large in the sample. Its target is not known. This CDR3 contains 14 residues. In germline, CDR1 is SGHAT, CDR2 FQDESV (reference sequence). V was trimmed by 2 bases and J by 7 bases, leaving 11 bases between them. This specimen comes from a study of liver allograft versus peripheral blood T cells. On the study more broadly: Comparative analysis was performed on T cell receptor repertoires from transplanted livers and from recipients' peripheral blood.

General study results and limits: Peripheral blood reportedly held T cell receptor repertoires that differed from those inside liver allografts.

TCRdb re-derived calls from the reads in MiXCR, one entry per CDR3 protein. The sample includes some 1,300 distinct CDR3 sequences, approximately 12% of them seen just once. The source of this sequence is a human patient who had a liver transplant. T cells may partly derive from the graft donor. V usage is TRBV11-1 and J usage is TRBJ2-2, with D hard to call. The CDR3 reads CASSLSTEIGELFF. The CDR3 DNA sequence: TGTGCCAGCAGCTTAAGTACAGAAATCGGGGAGCTGTTTTTT.